The following is a T cell receptor (beta chain) sequence with its context. Antigen specificity is unknown. Germline CDR1 is MDHEN and CDR2 is SYDVKM. This CDR3 contains 14 residues. The V gene lost 5 bases and the J gene lost 1 base, with 11 bases spanning the gap. In the source study's methods: Junction-only immunoSEQ sequences carried no quality scores, so filtering differed. The repertoire was sequenced with immunoSEQ multiplex PCR; TCRdb's copy has only in-frame clones and lacks some. The D gene and trimming were derived from the DNA, and the V and J assignments and clone size from that table. The data contain about 2.1 million clones, roughly 93% of them singletons. CD45RO-negative, CCR7-positively selected cells formed the naive CD8 fraction, excluding terminally differentiated effector memory CD45RA+ cells. This sample is drawn from a study of shared clonotypes between healthy human individuals.

Whole-study results and caveats: The study generally estimated greater richness for naive than memory subsets. At large depth, rarefaction still showed sorted-subset sequencing to be incomplete. Collection of samples was limited to blood; tissue repertoires likely differ.

The V and J genes are TRBV28 and TRBJ1-1; D uncertain. The sequence came from a man aged 18-30 years in good health. Some clones in this sample may be carry-over from other donors' samples. Source material: naive CD8+ T cells from PBMCs. CDR3 bases: TGTGCCAGCAGTCATCAAAAGGAGAACACTGAAGCTTTCTTT. It encodes CASSHQKENTEAFF.